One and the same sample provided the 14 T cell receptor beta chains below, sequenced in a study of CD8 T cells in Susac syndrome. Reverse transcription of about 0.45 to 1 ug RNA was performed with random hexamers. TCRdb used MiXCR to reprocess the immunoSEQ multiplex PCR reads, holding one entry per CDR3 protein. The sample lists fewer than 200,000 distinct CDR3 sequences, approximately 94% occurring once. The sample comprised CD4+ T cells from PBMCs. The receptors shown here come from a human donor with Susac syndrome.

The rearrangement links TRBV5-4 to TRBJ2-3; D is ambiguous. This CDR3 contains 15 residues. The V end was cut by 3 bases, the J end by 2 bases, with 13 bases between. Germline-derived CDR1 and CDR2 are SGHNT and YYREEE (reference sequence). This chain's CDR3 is CASSSKVPTTDTQYF. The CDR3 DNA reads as TGTGCCAGCAGCTCTAAAGTACCGACCACAGATACGCAGTATTTT.

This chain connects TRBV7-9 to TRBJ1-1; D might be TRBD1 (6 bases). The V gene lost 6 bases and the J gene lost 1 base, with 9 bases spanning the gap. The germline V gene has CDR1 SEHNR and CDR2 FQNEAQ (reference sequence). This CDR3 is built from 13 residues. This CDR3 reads CASRKGQNTEAFF. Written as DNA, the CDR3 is TGTGCCAGCAGAAAGGGACAGAACACTGAAGCTTTCTTT.

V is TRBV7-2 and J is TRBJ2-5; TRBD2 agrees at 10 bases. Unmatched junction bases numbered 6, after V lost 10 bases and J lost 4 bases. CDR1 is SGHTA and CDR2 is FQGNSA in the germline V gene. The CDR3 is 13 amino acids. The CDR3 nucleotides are TGTGCCACAGCGGGGGGGCCGGGAGAGACCCAGTACTTC. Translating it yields CATAGGPGETQYF. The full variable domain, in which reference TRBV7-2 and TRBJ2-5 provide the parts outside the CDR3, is GAGVSQSPSNKVTEKGKDVELRCDPISGHTALYWYRQSLGQGLEFLIYFQGNSAPDKSGLPSDRFSAERTGGSVSTLTIQRTQQEDSAVYLCATAGGPGETQYFGPGTRLLVL.

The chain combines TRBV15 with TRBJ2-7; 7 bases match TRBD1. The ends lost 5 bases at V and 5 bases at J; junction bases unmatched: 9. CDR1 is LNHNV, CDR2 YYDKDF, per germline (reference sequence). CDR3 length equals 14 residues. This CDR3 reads CATSPDRVSHEQYF. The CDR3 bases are TGTGCCACCAGCCCAGACAGGGTGTCCCACGAGCAGTACTTC.

CDR3: CATSDGGTTREQFF. The CDR3 DNA reads TGTGCCACCAGTGATGGAGGGACTACACGTGAGCAGTTCTTC. The rearrangement joins TRBV24-1 to TRBJ2-1, with 7 bases that match TRBD2. J lost 9 bases, V lost 3 bases, and 7 bases had no gene match. In germline, CDR1 is KGHDR, CDR2 SFDVKD. The length of the CDR3 is 14 residues.

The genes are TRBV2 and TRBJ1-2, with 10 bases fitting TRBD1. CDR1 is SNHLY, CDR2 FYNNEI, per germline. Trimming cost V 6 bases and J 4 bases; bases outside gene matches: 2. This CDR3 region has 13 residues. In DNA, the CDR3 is TGTGCCAGCAGGGGACAGGGGTTCTATGGCTACACCTTC. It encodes CASRGQGFYGYTF.

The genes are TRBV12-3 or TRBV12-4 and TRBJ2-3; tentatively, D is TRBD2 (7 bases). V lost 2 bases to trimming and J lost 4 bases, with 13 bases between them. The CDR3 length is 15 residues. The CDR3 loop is CASSLSGGGPDTQYF. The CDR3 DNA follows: TGTGCCAGCAGTTTATCGGGCGGGGGCCCAGATACGCAGTATTTT.

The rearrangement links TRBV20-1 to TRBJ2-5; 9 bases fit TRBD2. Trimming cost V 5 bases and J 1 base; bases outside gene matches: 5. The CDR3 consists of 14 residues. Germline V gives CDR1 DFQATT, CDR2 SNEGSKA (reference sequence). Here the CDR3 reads CSAEISGSQETQYF. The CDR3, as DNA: TGCAGTGCTGAGATTAGCGGGAGCCAAGAGACCCAGTACTTC.

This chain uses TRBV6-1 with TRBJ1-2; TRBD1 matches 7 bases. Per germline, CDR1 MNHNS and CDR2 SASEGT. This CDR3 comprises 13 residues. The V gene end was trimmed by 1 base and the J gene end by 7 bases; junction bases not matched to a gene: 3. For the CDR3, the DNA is TGTGCCAGCAGTGAAGGACAGGGCTTTGGCTACACCTTC. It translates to CASSEGQGFGYTF.

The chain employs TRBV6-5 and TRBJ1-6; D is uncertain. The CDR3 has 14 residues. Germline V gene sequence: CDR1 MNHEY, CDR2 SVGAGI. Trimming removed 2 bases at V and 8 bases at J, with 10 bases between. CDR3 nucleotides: TGTGCCAGCAGTTACGACCCTACGGATTCACCCCTCCACTTT. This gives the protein CASSYDPTDSPLHF.

The CDR3 loop reads CSVEDPWRRETQYF. Here the CDR3 DNA reads TGCAGCGTTGAAGATCCATGGCGGAGAGAGACCCAGTACTTC. The chain has TRBV29-1 and TRBJ2-5; D unclear. Germline V CDR1 and CDR2: SQVTM, ANQGSEA. V lost 0 bases, J lost 4 bases, and 12 bases lay in between. The CDR3 length is 14 residues.

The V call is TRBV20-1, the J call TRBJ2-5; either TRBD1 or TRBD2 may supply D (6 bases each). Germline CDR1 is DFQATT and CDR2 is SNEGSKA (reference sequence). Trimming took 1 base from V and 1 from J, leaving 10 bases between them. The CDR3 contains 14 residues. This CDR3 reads CSARAGAAQETQYF. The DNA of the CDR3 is TGCAGTGCTAGAGCGGGGGCCGCCCAAGAGACCCAGTACTTC.

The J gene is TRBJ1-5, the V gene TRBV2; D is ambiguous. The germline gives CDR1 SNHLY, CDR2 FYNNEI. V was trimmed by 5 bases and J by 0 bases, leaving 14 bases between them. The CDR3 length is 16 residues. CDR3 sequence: CASSLDRTNSNQPQHF. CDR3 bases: TGTGCCAGCAGTCTTGATCGGACGAATAGCAATCAGCCCCAGCATTTT.

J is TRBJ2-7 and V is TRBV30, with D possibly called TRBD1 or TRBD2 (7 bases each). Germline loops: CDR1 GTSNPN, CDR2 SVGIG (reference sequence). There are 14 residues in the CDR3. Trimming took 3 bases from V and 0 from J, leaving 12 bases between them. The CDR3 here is CAWSPGGGSYEQYF. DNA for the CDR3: TGTGCCTGGAGCCCAGGGGGGGGCTCCTACGAGCAGTACTTC.